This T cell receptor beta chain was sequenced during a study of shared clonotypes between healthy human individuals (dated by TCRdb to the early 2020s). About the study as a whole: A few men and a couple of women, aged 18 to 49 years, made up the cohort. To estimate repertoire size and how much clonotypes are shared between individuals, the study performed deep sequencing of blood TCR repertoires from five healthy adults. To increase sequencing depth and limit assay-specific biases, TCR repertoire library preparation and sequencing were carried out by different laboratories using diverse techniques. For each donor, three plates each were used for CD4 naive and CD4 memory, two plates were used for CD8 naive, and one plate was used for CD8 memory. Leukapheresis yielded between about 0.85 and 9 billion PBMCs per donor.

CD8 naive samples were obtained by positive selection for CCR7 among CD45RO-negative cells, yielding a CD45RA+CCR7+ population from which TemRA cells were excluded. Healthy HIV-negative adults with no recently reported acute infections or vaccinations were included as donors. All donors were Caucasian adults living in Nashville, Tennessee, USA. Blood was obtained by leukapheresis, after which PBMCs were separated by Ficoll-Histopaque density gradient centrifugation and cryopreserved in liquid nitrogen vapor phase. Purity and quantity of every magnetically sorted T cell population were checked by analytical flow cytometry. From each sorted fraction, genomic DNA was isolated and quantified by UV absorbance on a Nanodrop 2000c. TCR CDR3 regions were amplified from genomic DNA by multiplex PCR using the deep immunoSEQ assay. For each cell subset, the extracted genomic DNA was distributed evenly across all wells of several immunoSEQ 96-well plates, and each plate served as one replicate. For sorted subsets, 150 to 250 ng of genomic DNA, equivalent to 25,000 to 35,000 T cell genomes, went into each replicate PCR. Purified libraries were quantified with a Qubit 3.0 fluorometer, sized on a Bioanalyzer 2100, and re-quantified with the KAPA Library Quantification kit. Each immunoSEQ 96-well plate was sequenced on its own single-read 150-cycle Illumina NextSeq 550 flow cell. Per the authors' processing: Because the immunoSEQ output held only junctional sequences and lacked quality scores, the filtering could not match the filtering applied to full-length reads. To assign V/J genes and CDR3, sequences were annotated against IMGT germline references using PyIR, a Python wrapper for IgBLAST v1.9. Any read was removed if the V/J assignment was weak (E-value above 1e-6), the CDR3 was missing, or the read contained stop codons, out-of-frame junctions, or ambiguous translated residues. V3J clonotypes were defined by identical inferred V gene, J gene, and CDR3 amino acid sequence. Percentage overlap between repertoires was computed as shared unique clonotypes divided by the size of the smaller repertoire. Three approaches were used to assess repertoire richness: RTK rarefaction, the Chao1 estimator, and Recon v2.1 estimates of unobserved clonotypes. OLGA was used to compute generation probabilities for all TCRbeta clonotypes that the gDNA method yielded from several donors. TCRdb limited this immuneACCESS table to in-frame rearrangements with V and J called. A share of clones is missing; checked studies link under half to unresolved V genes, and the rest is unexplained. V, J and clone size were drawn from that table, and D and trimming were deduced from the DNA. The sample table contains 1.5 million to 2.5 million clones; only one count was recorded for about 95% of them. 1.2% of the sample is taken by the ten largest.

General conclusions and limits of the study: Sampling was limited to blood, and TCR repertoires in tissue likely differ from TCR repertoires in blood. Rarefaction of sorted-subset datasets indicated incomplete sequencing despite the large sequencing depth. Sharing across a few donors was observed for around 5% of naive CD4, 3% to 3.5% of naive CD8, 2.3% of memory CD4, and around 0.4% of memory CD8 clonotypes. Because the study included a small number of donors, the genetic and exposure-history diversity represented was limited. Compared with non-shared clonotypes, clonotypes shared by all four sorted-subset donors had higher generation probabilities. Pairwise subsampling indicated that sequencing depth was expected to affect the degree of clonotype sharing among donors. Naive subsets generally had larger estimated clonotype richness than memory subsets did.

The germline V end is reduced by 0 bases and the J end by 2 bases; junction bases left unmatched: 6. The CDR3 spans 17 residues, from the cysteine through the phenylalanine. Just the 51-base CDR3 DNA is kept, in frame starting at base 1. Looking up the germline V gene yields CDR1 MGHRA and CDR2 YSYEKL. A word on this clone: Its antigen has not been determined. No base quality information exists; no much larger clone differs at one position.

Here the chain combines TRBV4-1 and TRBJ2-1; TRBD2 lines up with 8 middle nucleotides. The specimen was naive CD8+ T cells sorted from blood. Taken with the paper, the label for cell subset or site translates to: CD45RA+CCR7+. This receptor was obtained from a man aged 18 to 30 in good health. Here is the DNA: TGCGCCAGCAGCCAAGACATGGCGGGGGGTACCTACAATGAGCAGTTCTTC. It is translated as CASSQDMAGGTYNEQFF.